This record covers a single TCR beta chain. Its cognate antigen has yet to be identified. No much larger clone exists at a distance of one base, and base qualities are not known. This sample was included in a study of blood T cell repertoires in COVID-19 (dated by TCRdb to the early 2020s). A note on the overall study: Collaborator samples came from the United States, Italy and Spain and covered acute and convalescent phases of COVID-19. Nearly every sample came with metadata listing a de-identified subject ID, COVID-19 status, age in years and sex. Where HLA class I and class II types were available, the types were taken from metadata supplied by the sample provider, not from assay-based typing. The prospective study material was composed of cDNA or gDNA derived from T cells, B-cell-depleted T cells, or PBMCs. Samples came from the ongoing ImmuneRACE study (first 160 participants) plus 1,254 subjects from 6 global collaborators. The repertoires were made available in a free public database intended to serve as a resource for research on the immune response to SARS-CoV-2. The dataset comprised deeply sampled blood TCRbeta repertoires from subjects exposed to, actively infected with, or recovered from COVID-19.

The paper's findings and limits, for the study overall: Clinical and demographic metadata were provided uncurated, with the amount varying by source and participant.

The CDR1 and CDR2 encoded by the germline V gene are SGDLS and YYNGEE. From the cysteine through the phenylalanine, the CDR3 covers 13 amino acids. The entry retains the CDR3 DNA only, 39 bases that are in frame from base 1. For this chain, trimming is 4 bases at the V end and 6 bases at the J end, and the number of junction bases without a gene match is 3. Participants in the prospective study were enrolled through a virtual design, were aged roughly 18 to 95 years, and lived in roughly 25 United States geographic areas. Cohort assignment in the prospective study relied on participant-reported clinical history from a screening survey and a study questionnaire. ImmuneRACE Cohort 3 recovered participants were defined by two consecutive negative NP/OP PCR tests, healthcare professional clearance, or symptom resolution. Mobile phlebotomists in the prospective study collected whole blood, serum and a nasopharyngeal or oropharyngeal swab from every participant. Additional blood draws and questionnaires over an approximately 2-month period could optionally be provided by prospective study participants. Before DNA extraction, blood samples from the prospective study were shipped at room temperature or frozen.

TCRbeta CDR3 regions were amplified from genomic DNA by means of the immunoSEQ Assay, a bias-controlled multiplex PCR. In the paper's pipeline: Nucleated cell counts per sample were estimated from amplification of reference gene primers within the assay. Sequence reads were collapsed and filtered to measure the absolute abundance of every unique TCRbeta CDR3 rearrangement. For each sample, productive Simpson clonality was calculated as the square root of Simpson's diversity index across productive rearrangements. TCRdb took this table from immuneACCESS and kept in-frame rearrangements with V and J called. Such tables lack part of the clones; where checked against another copy, unresolved V genes explain under half of the gap, and the rest is unexplained. V and J calls and clone size are copied from that table; D and trimming were computed from the DNA. Present in this sample are over 250,000 clones, about 92% of which were seen just once. The leading ten clones occupy roughly 2.6% of the sample.

What was sequenced was PBMCs or T cells enriched from blood (not recorded which). The source is a man aged 60 to 69 who had recovered from COVID-19. The rearranged chain carries TRBV9 and TRBJ2-7, and 11 bases in between align with TRBD2. The bases are TGTGCCAGCAGCCCGACTAGCGGGACCGAGCAGTACTTC. This gives the protein CASSPTSGTEQYF.